Listed below are T cell receptor beta chains from one sample, sequenced in a study of technical replicates of blood from several donors. Assay: immunoSEQ multiplex PCR; the TCRdb copy retains only in-frame clones and omits some. Among around 85,000 clones listed, 94% were seen once. The sequenced material came from T cells isolated from PBMCs. The receptors derive from a human donor in good health. The CDR3 runs from the conserved cysteine through the conserved F or W. The order of the fields is clone size, D gene, CDR3 length, J gene, V gene, CDR3 DNA, CDR3 protein. The D gene is left open where the match is weak. Some rows mark clone size as missing; the rest say once, few, many or name a class of expanded clone.

size: -; D: -; length: 13; J: TRBJ1-1; V: TRBV19; DNA: TGTGCCAGTAGTACGTACATGAACACTGAAGCTTTCTTT; CDR3: CASSTYMNTEAFF
size: -; D: TRBD2; length: 14; J: TRBJ2-3; V: TRBV5-1; DNA: TGCGCCAGCAGCTTGGGACTAGCAACAGATACGCAGTATTTT; CDR3: CASSLGLATDTQYF
size: once; D: TRBD2; length: 15; J: TRBJ2-2; V: TRBV9; DNA: TGTGCCAGCAGTGCCATTGGGACTAACGCCGGGGAGCTGTTTTTT; CDR3: CASSAIGTNAGELFF
size: -; D: -; length: 16; J: TRBJ2-7; V: TRBV5-1; DNA: TGCGCCAGCAGCTGGGGCCGAGGCTCGGTCTCCTACGAGCAGTACTTC; CDR3: CASSWGRGSVSYEQYF
size: -; D: -; length: 15; J: TRBJ2-1; V: TRBV5-5; DNA: TGTGCCAGCAGCTTGGGTATCTATTCGTACAATGAGCAGTTCTTC; CDR3: CASSLGIYSYNEQFF
size: -; D: TRBD1; length: 15; J: TRBJ1-1; V: TRBV10-1; DNA: TGCGCCAGCAGTGGAGGGACAGCCATGAACACTGAAGCTTTCTTT; CDR3: CASSGGTAMNTEAFF
size: -; D: TRBD1; length: 16; J: TRBJ2-7; V: TRBV5-4; DNA: TGTGCCAGCAGCTTGTTGGGACAGGGGTCTTATAACGAGCAGTACTTC; CDR3: CASSLLGQGSYNEQYF
size: -; D: -; length: 14; J: TRBJ1-2; V: TRBV6-5; DNA: TGTGCCAGCAGTTCCCGGGGGGGGCCGGGGGGCTACACCTTC; CDR3: CASSSRGGPGGYTF
size: -; D: -; length: 14; J: TRBJ1-2; V: TRBV30; DNA: TGTGCTTGGAGTGATGGTACACGGAGGAATGGCTACACCTTC; CDR3: CAWSDGTRRNGYTF
size: -; D: -; length: 16; J: TRBJ1-1; V: TRBV19; DNA: TGTGCCGATGGAATTCCGTTTAGGAGCGGGAACACTGAAGCTTTCTTT; CDR3: CADGIPFRSGNTEAFF
size: -; D: TRBD1; length: 15; J: TRBJ2-3; V: TRBV5-6; DNA: TGTGCCAGCAGCCGACAGGGAACTAACACAGATACGCAGTATTTT; CDR3: CASSRQGTNTDTQYF
size: -; D: TRBD1; length: 15; J: TRBJ2-7; V: TRBV5-6; DNA: TGTGCCAGCAGCTTCCGACAGGGGATGATCTACGAGCAGTACTTC; CDR3: CASSFRQGMIYEQYF
size: -; D: TRBD1; length: 13; J: TRBJ1-5; V: TRBV10-2; DNA: TGCGCCAGCCTCAGGGGGCTGAATCAGCCCCAGCATTTT; CDR3: CASLRGLNQPQHF
size: -; D: TRBD1; length: 14; J: TRBJ2-3; V: TRBV10-3; DNA: TGTGCCATCAGTGAGGCGACAGGGAGCGATACGCAGTATTTT; CDR3: CAISEATGSDTQYF
size: -; D: -; length: 15; J: TRBJ2-2; V: TRBV4-1; DNA: TGCGCCAGCAGCCAAGATGGGGCGCGCACCGGGGAGCTGTTTTTT; CDR3: CASSQDGARTGELFF
size: -; D: -; length: 17; J: TRBJ2-1; V: TRBV5-1; DNA: TGCGCCAGCAGGTCCGAGTTTCGACTCCCCACCTACAATGAGCAGTTCTTC; CDR3: CASRSEFRLPTYNEQFF
size: -; D: -; length: 15; J: TRBJ2-1; V: TRBV29-1; DNA: TGCAGCGTTGAAGATCGAGTATCATTTAACAATGAGCAGTTCTTC; CDR3: CSVEDRVSFNNEQFF
size: -; D: TRBD2; length: 15; J: TRBJ2-1; V: TRBV5-6; DNA: TGTGCCAGCAGCTTAAGCGGGAGGGCCTACAATGAGCAGTTCTTC; CDR3: CASSLSGRAYNEQFF
size: -; D: -; length: 19; J: TRBJ1-4; V: TRBV6-4; DNA: TGTGCCAGCAGTGGCCCCGTCGGGGGGGCGGCTAACCGCGAAGAAAAACTGTTTTTT; CDR3: CASSGPVGGAANREEKLFF
size: -; D: -; length: 14; J: TRBJ2-3; V: TRBV10-3; DNA: TGTGCCATCAGTGATTTAGCGAGGAGGGATACGCAGTATTTT; CDR3: CAISDLARRDTQYF
size: -; D: TRBD1; length: 15; J: TRBJ2-2; V: TRBV4-2; DNA: TGTGCCAGCAGCGTAGGGACAGCGAACACCGGGGAGCTGTTTTTT; CDR3: CASSVGTANTGELFF
size: -; D: TRBD1; length: 14; J: TRBJ1-1; V: TRBV28; DNA: TGTGCCAGCAGTTTCGCGGGACAGGTCGCTGAAGCTTTCTTT; CDR3: CASSFAGQVAEAFF
size: -; D: -; length: 14; J: TRBJ1-4; V: TRBV28; DNA: TGTGCCAGCAGTCACGGGGGAGGGGATGAAAAACTGTTTTTT; CDR3: CASSHGGGDEKLFF
size: -; D: -; length: 12; J: TRBJ2-7; V: TRBV5-1; DNA: TGCGCCAGCAGCCAAGGGGCCTACGAGCAGTACTTC; CDR3: CASSQGAYEQYF
size: -; D: TRBD1; length: 13; J: TRBJ2-7; V: TRBV7-9; DNA: TGTGCCAGCAGCCGACAGGGTACGTACGAGCAGTACTTC; CDR3: CASSRQGTYEQYF
size: -; D: TRBD2; length: 17; J: TRBJ2-7; V: TRBV10-1; DNA: TGCGCCAGCAGCCCTGGACTAGCGGGAGGGCCTTCTTACGAGCAGTACTTC; CDR3: CASSPGLAGGPSYEQYF
size: -; D: TRBD2; length: 16; J: TRBJ2-7; V: TRBV27; DNA: TGTGCCAGCAGTTTTAAGGCGGGAGGGAAATTCTCCGAGCAGTACTTC; CDR3: CASSFKAGGKFSEQYF
size: few; D: TRBD1; length: 13; J: TRBJ1-2; V: TRBV6-5; DNA: TGTGCCAGCAAGACGGACAGGGGTAATGGCTACACCTTC; CDR3: CASKTDRGNGYTF
size: -; D: TRBD2; length: 13; J: TRBJ2-5; V: TRBV18; DNA: TGTGCCAGCTCACCCGGGACTAGTGAGACCCAGTACTTC; CDR3: CASSPGTSETQYF
size: -; D: TRBD2; length: 17; J: TRBJ2-7; V: TRBV11-2; DNA: TGTGCCAGCAGAGGACTAGCGGGCACTGGGATCTCCTACGAGCAGTACTTC; CDR3: CASRGLAGTGISYEQYF
size: -; D: TRBD1; length: 15; J: TRBJ1-2; V: TRBV6-5; DNA: TGTGCCAGCAGTTACTTTTTCGGACAGGGCAATGGCTACACCTTC; CDR3: CASSYFFGQGNGYTF
size: -; D: -; length: 15; J: TRBJ2-7; V: TRBV19; DNA: TGTGCCAGTAGTCCCTTGACAGGTGCCTTCGGGGAGCAGTACTTC; CDR3: CASSPLTGAFGEQYF
size: -; D: TRBD2; length: 17; J: TRBJ2-7; V: TRBV11-3; DNA: TGTGCCAGCAGCTTACAGTTCGGTGGACTAGAAGGGCCCGAGCAGTACTTC; CDR3: CASSLQFGGLEGPEQYF
size: -; D: -; length: 14; J: TRBJ2-5; V: TRBV14; DNA: TGTGCCAGCAGCCAAGAACTAGCCCTCCGGACCCAGTACTTC; CDR3: CASSQELALRTQYF
size: -; D: -; length: 12; J: TRBJ2-7; V: TRBV13; DNA: TGTGCCAGCAGCTTAAGGCAGGACAAGCAGTACTTC; CDR3: CASSLRQDKQYF
size: -; D: -; length: 14; J: TRBJ1-3; V: TRBV5-1; DNA: TGCGCCAGCAGCTTGGCAGGAACTGGAAACACCATATATTTT; CDR3: CASSLAGTGNTIYF
size: -; D: TRBD1; length: 13; J: TRBJ1-1; V: TRBV6-4; DNA: TGTGCCAGCAGAGGGACAGAGAACACTGAAGCTTTCTTT; CDR3: CASRGTENTEAFF
size: -; D: -; length: 14; J: TRBJ2-7; V: TRBV14; DNA: TGTGCCAGCAGCAAGGGACTTTATCGCCACGAGCAGTACTTC; CDR3: CASSKGLYRHEQYF
size: once; D: -; length: 14; J: TRBJ2-2; V: TRBV5-1; DNA: TGCGCCACCCCCCGGGGGGCCGGCACCGGGGAGCTGTTTTTT; CDR3: CATPRGAGTGELFF
size: -; D: -; length: 13; J: TRBJ2-5; V: TRBV6-5; DNA: TGTGCCAGCAAGCGGACTAACCAAGAGACCCAGTACTTC; CDR3: CASKRTNQETQYF
size: -; D: -; length: 12; J: TRBJ2-7; V: TRBV29-1; DNA: TGCAGCGTTGGAAAAGGAGCCTACGAGCAGTACTTC; CDR3: CSVGKGAYEQYF
size: -; D: TRBD1; length: 15; J: TRBJ2-3; V: TRBV27; DNA: TGTGCCAGCAGTTTTCTGGGACAGGGAACAGATACGCAGTATTTT; CDR3: CASSFLGQGTDTQYF
size: -; D: TRBD1; length: 15; J: TRBJ2-7; V: TRBV27; DNA: TGTGCCAGCAGTTCTCCCGGGACAGGGGTCTACGAGCAGTACTTC; CDR3: CASSSPGTGVYEQYF
size: -; D: -; length: 14; J: TRBJ1-1; V: TRBV11-3; DNA: TGTGCCAGCAGCCTCGACAGGCTAAACACTGAAGCTTTCTTT; CDR3: CASSLDRLNTEAFF
size: -; D: -; length: 15; J: TRBJ1-3; V: TRBV4-1; DNA: TGCGCCAGCAGCCAAGTGGGGGCCTCGGGAAACACCATATATTTT; CDR3: CASSQVGASGNTIYF
size: -; D: TRBD1; length: 16; J: TRBJ1-6; V: TRBV10-3; DNA: TGTGCCATCAGTGAGTCCGCGACAGGGGGAAATTCACCCCTCCACTTT; CDR3: CAISESATGGNSPLHF
size: -; D: TRBD2; length: 17; J: TRBJ2-1; V: TRBV18; DNA: TGTGCCAGCTCACCCCGGCCGGGGGCGGGAGGGTACAATGAGCAGTTCTTC; CDR3: CASSPRPGAGGYNEQFF
size: once; D: -; length: 15; J: TRBJ2-1; V: TRBV27; DNA: TGTGCCAGCAGTTTATTTAGAAGCTCCTACAATGAGCAGTTCTTC; CDR3: CASSLFRSSYNEQFF
size: -; D: -; length: 12; J: TRBJ2-5; V: TRBV5-1; DNA: TGCGCCAGCAGCTACGGGCAAGAGACCCAGTACTTC; CDR3: CASSYGQETQYF
size: -; D: -; length: 16; J: TRBJ2-1; V: TRBV4-1; DNA: TGCGCCAGCAGCCAAGATCCAGCGAGCTCCTACAATGAGCAGTTCTTC; CDR3: CASSQDPASSYNEQFF